There are a few counts of the clone carrying this T cell receptor (beta chain). Its antigen is unidentified. Trimming removed 10 bases at V and 0 bases at J, with 16 bases between. Germline V CDR1 and CDR2: ENHRY, SYGVKD. The CDR3 is 15 residues long. These data are taken from a study of T cells in Graves' hyperthyroidism and ophthalmopathy. Findings and caveats of the study: Ophthalmopathy was separated from stable hyperthyroidism by a 13 V-J model.

Amplification targeted TCR beta CDR3 regions from RNA transcripts. An initial round of RT-PCR targeting the TCR CDR3 relied on the HTBI primer set. One entry per CDR3 protein, called by TCRdb with MiXCR from the multiplex PCR reads. Among about 340,000 distinct CDR3 sequences listed, approximately 22% were seen once. The PBMCs studied were ones that came from around 10 ml fresh peripheral blood. The receptor comes from a woman in her 50s with Graves' hyperthyroidism. The V gene is TRBV10-3, the J gene TRBJ1-3, with D uncertain. Sequencing was done on a sample of blood. The CDR3 DNA reads TGTGCCACCGGAGGAGGCAGCCTCTCTGGAAACACCATATATTTT. It translates to CATGGGSLSGNTIYF.